This T cell receptor beta chain is from a study of blood T cell repertoires in COVID-19. The protocol was immunoSEQ multiplex PCR, while the TCRdb copy is restricted to in-frame clones and leaves out a portion. The sample includes over 300,000 clones, roughly 90% of them seen just once. This CDR3 has 16 residues. V dropped 1 base and J dropped 1; count of bases not matched to a gene: 2. Germline V lookup: CDR1 SGHTA, CDR2 FQGTGA. Sequencing was done on a sample of PBMCs or T cells enriched from blood (not recorded which). The V and J genes are TRBV7-3 and TRBJ2-2; 8 bases line up with TRBD2. The sequence came from a woman aged 25 to 39 with acute COVID-19. The CDR3 coding sequence is TGTGCCAGCAGCTTAAATAGCGGGGTGAACACCGGGGAGCTGTTTTTT. Its translation: CASSLNSGVNTGELFF.